This TCR beta chain was identified in a study of T cell repertoires in aging, cancer and after chemotherapy. CDR1 SQVTM and CDR2 ANQGSEA come from the germline V gene. The trim removed 4 bases at V and 10 bases at J, leaving 12 bases unmatched. CDR3 size: 13 residues. Amplification of TCR beta used genomic DNA extracted from peripheral blood. Rearranged V-D-J TRB sequences were amplified with a mixed TRB-A/B primer pool. TCRdb re-derived calls from the multiplex PCR reads in MiXCR, one entry per CDR3 protein. This sample carries approximately 10,000 distinct CDR3 sequences, 25% to 35% of them seen once, and the ten largest clones take around 2%.

The genes are TRBV29-1 and TRBJ1-2; 7 bases are shared with TRBD1. The sample taken for sequencing was blood. The clonotype was recovered from a human donor in good health. The CDR3: CSVVGMTGTNYTF. In DNA, the CDR3 is TGCAGCGTTGTGGGTATGACAGGGACGAACTACACCTTC.